This T cell receptor beta chain emerged from a study of shared clonotypes between healthy human individuals. Background on the study: Those who served as donors were a couple of women and a few men between the ages of 18 and 49. General observations from the study: Clonotypes not shared had lower generation probabilities than those common to all four donors. Larger richness was generally estimated for naive than memory subsets.

Using immunoSEQ multiplex PCR, the repertoire was profiled, and TCRdb retains in-frame clones only, with some absent. The table lists roughly 2,000,000 clones, about 95% of them singletons. CD45RO-negative, CCR7-selected cells formed the naive CD8 fraction, which excluded terminally differentiated effector memory CD45RA+ cells. The healthy adult donors were HIV-negative and reported no recent acute infections or vaccinations. Germline CDR1 SGDLS, CDR2 YYNGEE. CDR3 size: 13 residues. V was trimmed by 4 bases and J by 9 bases, leaving 17 bases between them. As for this clone: Its antigen is not identified.

This sequence originates from a young man in good health. The sample was naive CD8+ T cells sorted from blood. The V and J genes are TRBV9 and TRBJ2-7; the D is unclear. This CDR3 is CASSPLDDSTQYF. DNA for the CDR3: TGTGCCAGCAGCCCTCTGGACGACTCCACGCAGTACTTC.